Sequencing of this TCR beta chain was carried out in a study of blood T cell repertoires in COVID-19. Study at large: Spain, Italy and the United States supplied samples that represented acute and convalescent COVID-19.

This clone was counted at least ten times. This CDR3 contains 17 residues. The V segment lost 5 bases and the J segment 14 bases; nucleotides outside the gene matches: 16. The germline CDR1 and CDR2 sequences are SNHLY and FYNNEI. The data were produced by immunoSEQ multiplex PCR, yet TCRdb's version contains in-frame clones alone and is incomplete. The sample lists under 200,000 clones; roughly 87% were seen once. The sequenced sample consisted of peripheral blood. This chain uses TRBV2 with TRBJ2-3; TRBD2 matches 16 bases. The receptor's source is a middle-aged woman with acute or convalescent COVID-19. CDR3 sequence: CASSLEGLAGGPGFPYF. The CDR3 nucleotides are TGTGCCAGCAGTCTCGAGGGACTAGCGGGAGGGCCGGGATTTCCGTATTTT.